This passage covers 24 T cell receptor beta chains from one sample sequenced in a study of glioma-infiltrating T cells after dendritic cell vaccination. The data were produced by immunoSEQ multiplex PCR, yet TCRdb's version contains in-frame clones alone and is incomplete. This table holds 93,000 or so clones, roughly four fifths found once. Sample: blood, taken before dendritic cell vaccination. These receptors all stem from a human donor with glioblastoma.

The chain uses TRBV15 and TRBJ2-1, with a possible D match to TRBD2 (5 bases). V gave up 1 base and J gave up 6 bases, with 13 bases separating them. The CDR3 contains 15 residues. Germline V lookup: CDR1 LNHNV, CDR2 YYDKDF (reference sequence). For the CDR3, the DNA is TGTGCCACCAGCAGAGTTCCCACTAGAGGCAATGAGCAGTTCTTC. As protein: CATSRVPTRGNEQFF.

This chain joins TRBV19 and TRBJ1-1; tentative D call: TRBD1 (5 bases). The CDR3 loop spans 13 amino acids. Germline V lookup: CDR1 LNHDA, CDR2 SQIVND (reference sequence). With 7 bases removed from V and 5 bases from J, the gap between germline ends came to 14 bases. CDR3 amino acids: CASNHGGGTEAFF. Written as DNA, the CDR3 is TGTGCCAGTAATCATGGGGGGGGGACTGAAGCTTTCTTT.

The chain joins TRBV5-1 to TRBJ2-1, with D possibly matching TRBD2 (7 bases). The V gene lost 2 bases and the J gene lost 10 bases, with 16 bases spanning the gap. The length of the CDR3 is 14 residues. In germline, CDR1 is SGHRS, CDR2 YFSETQ. CDR3 amino acids: CASSLGGAEWEQFF. DNA of the CDR3: TGCGCCAGCAGCTTAGGGGGGGCTGAGTGGGAGCAGTTCTTC.

V is TRBV12-5 and J is TRBJ1-6; D unresolved. The V gene's germline CDR1 is LGHNT and CDR2 FRNRAP. Trimming removed 6 bases from V and 6 bases from J, with 6 bases in between. CDR3 length: 12 amino acids. CDR3 loop: CASGRGNSPLHF. The CDR3 nucleotides are TGTGCTAGTGGGCGGGGTAATTCACCCCTCCACTTT.

This sequence joins TRBV4-3 and TRBJ2-7; possibly TRBD1 for D (6 bases). This CDR3 has 13 amino acids. CDR1 is LGHNA, CDR2 YSLEER, per germline. V lost 0 bases, J lost 7 bases, and 10 bases lay in between. The CDR3 is CASSQEARGEQYF. CDR3 coding DNA: TGCGCCAGCAGCCAAGAGGCCAGGGGTGAGCAGTACTTC.

The chain couples TRBV27 to TRBJ2-3, with D possibly matching TRBD1 (6 bases). This CDR3 contains 15 residues. V was shortened by 6 bases and J by 5 bases, with 18 bases between the two germline ends. CDR1 and CDR2 from the germline V gene are MNHEY and SMNVEV (reference sequence). Here the CDR3 DNA reads TGTGCCAGCAGAAACCTGGGACAAGGTGGAGATACGCAGTATTTT. This sequence encodes CASRNLGQGGDTQYF.

The rearrangement uses TRBV18 and TRBJ1-6; TRBD1 might be the D (5 bases). The germline V and J ends were trimmed by 0 bases and 0 bases, with 12 bases remaining between them. The CDR3 totals 18 residues. Germline V gene lookup returns CDR1 KGHSH and CDR2 LQKENI. CDR3 bases: TGTGCCAGCTCACCACCACTGGGGCCGAGCTCCTATAATTCACCCCTCCACTTT. It translates to CASSPPLGPSSYNSPLHF. Full variable domain (outside the CDR3, taken from reference TRBV18 and TRBJ1-6): NAGVMQNPRHLVRRRGQEARLRCSPMKGHSHVYWYRQLPEEGLKFMVYLQKENIIDESGMPKERFSAEFPKEGPSILRIQQVVRGDSAAYFCASSPPLGPSSYNSPLHFGNGTRLTVT.

The chain has TRBV7-9 and TRBJ1-4, with 7 bases lining up with TRBD1. Trimming took 1 base from V and 15 from J; bases not matched to a gene: 14. The CDR3 is 15 amino acids. Germline values: CDR1 SEHNR, CDR2 FQNEAQ (reference sequence). CDR3 in DNA: TGTGCCAGCAGCTTAGGACAGGGACCAAGTCCCAGGGTGTTTTTT. Its protein product is CASSLGQGPSPRVFF.

The V and J genes are TRBV5-1 and TRBJ2-5; 8 bases align to TRBD2. The germline gives CDR1 SGHRS, CDR2 YFSETQ. The CDR3 loop spans 13 amino acids. V shed 5 bases and J 3 bases; nucleotides not matched to a gene: 3. The CDR3 here is CASRGAGEETQYF. The CDR3 nucleotides read TGCGCCAGCAGAGGAGCGGGAGAAGAGACCCAGTACTTC.

This clone came up many times. The genes are TRBV19 and TRBJ2-7, with 14 bases that match TRBD2. V gave up 5 bases and J gave up 2 bases; unmatched junction bases: 2. From germline, CDR1 is LNHDA and CDR2 SQIVND (reference sequence). The CDR3 is 15 amino acids. The CDR3 protein is CASSGTSGGTYEQYF. CDR3 bases: TGTGCCAGTAGTGGGACTAGCGGGGGAACCTACGAGCAGTACTTC.

The rearrangement joins TRBV5-1 to TRBJ2-3, with TRBD2 identical over 7 bases. With 4 bases clipped from V and 0 bases from J, the junction kept 11 bases outside the gene matches. The germline CDR1 and CDR2 sequences are SGHRS and YFSETQ. The CDR3 is made up of 17 amino acids. The CDR3 region is CASSGGVGFTSTDTQYF. The CDR3 DNA reads as TGCGCCAGCAGCGGGGGGGTCGGCTTTACTAGCACAGATACGCAGTATTTT.

The chain combines TRBV11-2 with TRBJ1-1; D gene uncertain. Per germline, CDR1 SGHAT and CDR2 FQNNGV. The CDR3 has 11 amino acids. The germline V and J ends were trimmed by 3 bases and 4 bases, with 3 bases remaining between them. The CDR3: CASSFSTEAFF. CDR3 in DNA: TGTGCCAGCAGCTTTAGCACTGAAGCTTTCTTT.

Of note for this clone: Within the sample, other DNA sequences also encode this same CDR3. The rearrangement uses TRBV5-1 and TRBJ1-1; D may be TRBD1 (5 bases). Germline-derived CDR1 and CDR2 are SGHRS and YFSETQ. V was trimmed by 3 bases and J by 1 base, leaving 7 bases between them. The CDR3 runs 13 residues. The CDR3 DNA reads as TGCGCCAGCAGCTCAGGACAGAACACTGAAGCTTTCTTT. This gives the protein CASSSGQNTEAFF.

The V call is TRBV21-1, the J call TRBJ1-6. TRBV21-1 is marked as a pseudogene. The CDR3 is made up of 13 amino acids. As DNA, the CDR3 is TGTGCCAGCAGCAAACCCGTCCCTTCACCCCTCCACTTT. Residues: CASSKPVPSPLHF.

This chain joins TRBV6-5 and TRBJ2-5; D ambiguous. Trimming shortened V by 8 bases and J by 4 bases, and 14 bases separated the two germline ends. The CDR3 has 13 residues. Germline V gene sequence: CDR1 MNHEY, CDR2 SVGAGI. The CDR3 DNA is TGTGCCAGCGGATCTAGTATCGGAGAGACCCAGTACTTC. Residues: CASGSSIGETQYF.

The chain employs TRBV27 and TRBJ2-1; a weak D match, TRBD1 (7 bases). Germline V gene sequence: CDR1 MNHEY, CDR2 SMNVEV (reference sequence). This CDR3 has 14 residues. The ends were cut back, 4 bases at V and 8 bases at J, with 15 bases in the middle. CDR3 nucleotides: TGTGCCAGCAGTTGGTACAGGGGAGGTCATGAGCAGTTCTTC. Encoded protein: CASSWYRGGHEQFF.

Comment on this clone: Its ends do not fully match the called genes, so a read error is possible. The chain is built from TRBV6-6 and TRBJ2-5; a possible D gene is TRBD1 (5 bases). The better agreement between TRBJ2-7 and the DNA end casts doubt on the J call. The CDR3 extends over 15 amino acids. The germline gives CDR1 MNHNY, CDR2 SVGAGI (reference sequence). CDR3 DNA: TGTACCAGCAGTTACTCCCCCAGGGTACACTACGAGCAGTACTTC. Protein product: CTSSYSPRVHYEQYF.

This clone was detected a few times. This chain connects TRBV21-1 to TRBJ1-1. TRBV21-1 is recorded as a pseudogene. This CDR3 contains 15 residues. DNA for the CDR3: TGTGCCAGCAGCAATAATGAAGATAGGAACACTGAAGCTTTCTTT. Its protein product is CASSNNEDRNTEAFF.

The genes are TRBV5-6 and TRBJ1-2; D not certain. V lost 3 bases and J lost 2, with 8 bases in between. Germline lookup yields CDR1 SGHDT and CDR2 YYEEEE. CDR3 size: 13 residues. The CDR3 sequence: CASSSTANYGYTF. The CDR3 DNA sequence: TGTGCCAGCAGCTCCACTGCAAACTATGGCTACACCTTC. Full variable domain (outside the CDR3, taken from reference TRBV5-6 and TRBJ1-2): DAGVTQSPTHLIKTRGQQVTLRCSPKSGHDTVSWYQQALGQGPQFIFQYYEEEERQRGNFPDRFSGHQFPNYSSELNVNALLLGDSALYLCASSSTANYGYTFGSGTRLTVV.

This clone was picked up one time. This chain connects TRBV7-9 to TRBJ2-1; D may be TRBD2 (6 bases). Per the germline V gene, CDR1 is SEHNR and CDR2 is FQNEAQ (reference sequence). V gave up 1 base and J gave up 1 base, with 11 bases separating them. This CDR3 has 16 residues. CDR3: CASSLVFGTSYNEQFF. In DNA, the CDR3 is TGTGCCAGCAGCTTAGTATTCGGGACTTCCTACAATGAGCAGTTCTTC.

The rearrangement joins TRBV19 to TRBJ2-1; D is possibly TRBD1 (8 bases). Germline-derived CDR1 and CDR2 are LNHDA and SQIVND (reference sequence). The CDR3 consists of 15 residues. Trimming stripped 6 bases from V and 8 bases from J, with 20 bases between. The CDR3 loop is CASSMLWTGRDEQFF. Written as DNA, the CDR3 is TGTGCCAGTAGCATGCTTTGGACAGGGAGGGATGAGCAGTTCTTC.

The V and J genes are TRBV5-1 and TRBJ1-2, with 7 bases lining up with TRBD1. V was clipped by 5 bases and J by 6 bases; unmatched bases: 10. The CDR3 loop spans 14 amino acids. Per germline, CDR1 SGHRS and CDR2 YFSETQ. The CDR3 sequence: CASRLGQTLDGYTF. The CDR3 region has the DNA TGCGCCAGCAGGCTGGGACAGACTTTGGATGGCTACACCTTC. The whole variable domain, remainder taken from reference TRBV5-1 and TRBJ1-2, is KAGVTQTPRYLIKTRGQQVTLSCSPISGHRSVSWYQQTPGQGLQFLFEYFSETQRNKGNFPGRFSGRQFSNSRSEMNVSTLELGDSALYLCASRLGQTLDGYTFGSGTRLTVV.

The V and J genes are TRBV19 and TRBJ1-5; 10 nucleotides line up with TRBD1. Germline trimming cut 5 bases from V and 5 bases from J; bases unmatched to any gene: 6. CDR3 length: 15 residues. The V gene's germline CDR1 is LNHDA and CDR2 SQIVND (reference sequence). Written as DNA, the CDR3 is TGTGCCAGTAGTGCCGGACAGGGGGGGTATCAGCCCCAGCATTTT. Residues: CASSAGQGGYQPQHF.

The chain has TRBV23-1 and TRBJ2-7, with TRBD1 matching over 7 bases. TRBV23-1 is known as an ORF, though its function is uncertain. This CDR3 comprises 15 residues. After removal of 4 bases from V and 1 base from J, the junction contained 7 bases not matched to a gene. The CDR3 loop reads CASSPIRTGSYEQYF. DNA of the CDR3: TGCGCCAGCAGTCCGATCCGGACAGGATCCTACGAGCAGTACTTC.